Listed below are T cell receptor beta chains from one sample, sequenced in a study of identical twins. TCRdb ran MiXCR on the 5' RACE reads and lists one entry per CDR3 protein. The table shows about 1.7 million distinct CDR3 sequences, with about 32% occurring only once. Material for sequencing was cord blood. These TCRs come from a newborn girl in good health. Both conserved end residues are part of each CDR3. D genes are given only for firm matches. Part of the rows lack a size; the others show once, few, many or a class for expanded clones.

V gene: TRBV2
D gene: TRBD1
J gene: TRBJ2-1
clone size: -
CDR3 length: 12
CDR3 protein: CASSGQDYEQFF
CDR3 DNA: TGTGCCAGCTCGGGACAGGACTACGAGCAGTTCTTC

V gene: TRBV28
D gene: -
J gene: TRBJ2-5
clone size: few
CDR3 length: 12
CDR3 protein: CASRISSGAQYF
CDR3 DNA: TGTGCCAGCAGAATCTCGTCCGGAGCCCAGTACTTC

V gene: TRBV6-2/TRBV6-3
D gene: -
J gene: TRBJ2-7
clone size: -
CDR3 length: 11
CDR3 protein: CASSYGYDQYF
CDR3 DNA: TGTGCCAGCAGTTATGGCTACGATCAGTACTTC

V gene: TRBV28
D gene: TRBD1
J gene: TRBJ1-2
clone size: few
CDR3 length: 15
CDR3 protein: CASRVWGQGIGGYTF
CDR3 DNA: TGTGCCAGCAGGGTTTGGGGACAGGGAATTGGCGGCTACACCTTC

V gene: TRBV7-2
D gene: TRBD2
J gene: TRBJ2-1
clone size: -
CDR3 length: 15
CDR3 protein: CASLRGGSSYNEQFF
CDR3 DNA: TGTGCCAGCTTACGGGGGGGGAGCTCCTACAATGAGCAGTTCTTC

V gene: TRBV5-6
D gene: -
J gene: TRBJ2-1
clone size: -
CDR3 length: 17
CDR3 protein: CASSLPPGPSSYNEQFF
CDR3 DNA: TGTGCCAGCAGCTTGCCCCCGGGTCCGAGCTCCTACAATGAGCAGTTCTTC

V gene: TRBV2
D gene: -
J gene: TRBJ1-5
clone size: -
CDR3 length: 13
CDR3 protein: CASCGDGSQPQHF
CDR3 DNA: TGTGCCAGCTGCGGGGATGGGAGTCAGCCCCAGCATTTT

V gene: TRBV4-1
D gene: -
J gene: TRBJ1-1
clone size: -
CDR3 length: 17
CDR3 protein: CASSPGRAQTTRTEAFF
CDR3 DNA: TGCGCCAGCAGCCCAGGGAGGGCCCAGACAACGAGGACTGAAGCTTTCTTT

V gene: TRBV5-6
D gene: -
J gene: TRBJ2-7
clone size: few
CDR3 length: 15
CDR3 protein: CASSPITTRYNEQYF
CDR3 DNA: TGTGCCAGCAGCCCCATCACTACAAGGTACAATGAGCAGTACTTC

V gene: TRBV20-1
D gene: -
J gene: TRBJ2-1
clone size: -
CDR3 length: 16
CDR3 protein: CSASRLRGHSYNEQFF
CDR3 DNA: TGCAGTGCTAGCCGGTTAAGGGGCCACTCCTACAATGAGCAGTTCTTC

V gene: TRBV20-1
D gene: -
J gene: TRBJ1-2
clone size: many
CDR3 length: 14
CDR3 protein: CSAGDPPRNYGYTF
CDR3 DNA: TGCAGTGCTGGAGACCCGCCGCGTAACTATGGCTACACCTTC

V gene: TRBV12-3/TRBV12-4
D gene: TRBD2
J gene: TRBJ2-1
clone size: few
CDR3 length: 15
CDR3 protein: CASRLTGTSGLEQFF
CDR3 DNA: TGTGCCAGCAGACTTACCGGGACTAGCGGTCTTGAGCAGTTCTTC

V gene: TRBV13
D gene: -
J gene: TRBJ2-7
clone size: once
CDR3 length: 16
CDR3 protein: CASSLGSEVKGGEQYF
CDR3 DNA: TGTGCCAGCAGCTTAGGCTCAGAAGTAAAAGGTGGTGAGCAGTACTTC

V gene: TRBV4-1
D gene: TRBD1
J gene: TRBJ2-7
clone size: -
CDR3 length: 17
CDR3 protein: CASSHKTRQGLSYEQYF
CDR3 DNA: TGCGCCAGCAGCCATAAAACTCGACAGGGGCTCTCCTACGAGCAGTACTTC

V gene: TRBV20-1
D gene: TRBD1
J gene: TRBJ1-2
clone size: -
CDR3 length: 14
CDR3 protein: CSARVTGLNYGYTF
CDR3 DNA: TGCAGTGCTAGAGTGACAGGGCTTAACTATGGCTACACCTTC

V gene: TRBV7-7
D gene: -
J gene: TRBJ2-3
clone size: few
CDR3 length: 17
CDR3 protein: CASSPNTGTRTTDTQYF
CDR3 DNA: TGTGCCAGCAGCCCCAACACCGGGACACGAACCACAGATACGCAGTATTTT

V gene: TRBV20-1
D gene: TRBD1
J gene: TRBJ2-3
clone size: few
CDR3 length: 13
CDR3 protein: CSAFSDRGNTQYF
CDR3 DNA: TGCAGTGCTTTTTCGGACAGGGGGAATACGCAGTATTTT

V gene: TRBV20-1
D gene: -
J gene: TRBJ1-2
clone size: -
CDR3 length: 14
CDR3 protein: CSARVAGLVYGYTF
CDR3 DNA: TGCAGTGCTAGAGTGGCGGGACTTGTCTATGGCTACACCTTC